This T cell receptor beta chain was recorded in a study of T cell changes during pregnancy in multiple sclerosis. Using immunoSEQ multiplex PCR, the repertoire was profiled, and TCRdb retains in-frame clones only, with some absent. The data contain 60,000 to 85,000 clones, 92% of them singletons. The CDR3 runs to 15 residues. V shed 4 bases and J 5 bases; nucleotides not matched to a gene: 10. Germline V gene sequence: CDR1 MGHDK, CDR2 SYGVNS. Sequences were derived from peripheral blood, sampled in the second trimester of pregnancy. This TCR came from a female donor in good health, enrolled as a control in a pregnancy study. The chain has TRBV25-1 and TRBJ2-5, with TRBD1 matching over 7 bases. CDR3 protein: CASSAFGTVGETQYF. The CDR3 nucleotides read TGTGCCAGCAGTGCCTTTGGGACAGTTGGGGAGACCCAGTACTTC.